These 21 T cell receptor beta chains were sequenced from one sample in a study of T cells after yellow fever vaccination. MiXCR was run by TCRdb on the 5' RACE reads, yielding one entry per CDR3 protein. The table has about 120,000 distinct CDR3 sequences, approximately 14% seen once. The sequencing here drew on CD8+ T cells sorted from PBMCs, taken 5 days after the yellow fever booster vaccination. Receptors were obtained from a man between 18 and 35 years old who received the YFV17D yellow fever vaccine.

This chain connects TRBV19 to TRBJ1-1, with TRBD1 as a possible D gene (6 bases). CDR3 size: 14 residues. CDR1 LNHDA and CDR2 SQIVND come from the germline V gene (reference sequence). Deletions cut 10 bases from V and 1 base from J, with 16 bases between. The CDR3 nucleotides are TGTGCCACGTCGGCGGGCAGGGGGAACACTGAAGCTTTCTTT. This encodes CATSAGRGNTEAFF.

The chain carries TRBV5-1 and TRBJ2-1; TRBD1 is a possible D gene (5 bases). This CDR3 comprises 16 residues. V was cut by 0 bases and J by 3 bases, with 13 bases left in between. The V gene's germline CDR1 is SGHRS and CDR2 YFSETQ. CDR3 residues: CASSLGGAPFYNEQFF. CDR3 DNA sequence: TGCGCCAGCAGCTTGGGTGGGGCCCCCTTCTACAATGAGCAGTTCTTC.

The chain is built from TRBV6-4 and TRBJ2-7, with a weak D call TRBD1 (5 bases). V lost 3 bases and J 3 bases, leaving 15 bases between the germline ends. The CDR3 runs to 15 residues. From germline, CDR1 is MRHNA and CDR2 SNTAGT. The CDR3 here is CASSEMGPIRYEQYF. DNA for the CDR3: TGTGCCAGCAGTGAAATGGGGCCGATCCGCTACGAGCAGTACTTC.

This sequence joins TRBV4-2 and TRBJ2-3; D remains unclear. The CDR3 is 17 amino acids. V dropped 0 bases and J dropped 0 bases, with 13 bases sitting between them. Germline-derived CDR1 and CDR2 are LGHNA and YNFKEQ. Written as DNA, the CDR3 is TGTGCCAGCAGCCAAGAACCTCTGGCAACTAGCACAGATACGCAGTATTTT. This codes for CASSQEPLATSTDTQYF.

This clonotype has just a few counts. The genes are TRBV12-3 or TRBV12-4 and TRBJ1-5; a weak D match, TRBD1 (5 bases). This CDR3 is 15 amino acids long. The V and J ends lost 3 bases and 4 bases respectively, with 13 bases between them. CDR3 residues: CASSLLGDSNQPQHF. The DNA for the CDR3 is TGTGCCAGCAGTTTGTTGGGGGATTCGAATCAGCCCCAGCATTTT.

This chain links TRBV4-2 with TRBJ2-2, with a possible D match to TRBD1 (6 bases). Trimming pared 4 bases from V and 6 bases from J, leaving 15 bases between. Germline V gene data show CDR1 as LGHNA and CDR2 as YNFKEQ. The CDR3 loop spans 15 amino acids. In DNA, the CDR3 is TGTGCCAGCAGCCCCCGGACAGATATCGCCGGGGAGCTGTTTTTT. Encoded protein: CASSPRTDIAGELFF.

This clonotype was seen repeatedly, ten times or more. V is TRBV20-1 and J is TRBJ2-7; TRBD1 matches 9 bases. V lost 4 bases, J lost 0 bases, and 4 bases stayed unmatched. The CDR3 consists of 14 residues. CDR1 and CDR2 (germline): DFQATT, SNEGSKA (reference sequence). CDR3 sequence reads: CSAKGTGPSYEQYV. Written as DNA, the CDR3 is TGCAGTGCTAAGGGGACAGGGCCCTCCTACGAGCAGTACGTC.

The chain couples TRBV7-2 to TRBJ2-1, with D possibly being TRBD1 (5 bases). Germline V gene data show CDR1 as SGHTA and CDR2 as FQGNSA. The V and J ends lost 11 bases and 5 bases respectively, with 19 bases between them. The CDR3 is made up of 14 amino acids. In nucleotides, the CDR3 is TGTGCCGGGGCTTACTTGGGGCCCGACAATGAGCAGTTCTTC. As protein: CAGAYLGPDNEQFF.

For the CDR3, the DNA is TGTGCCAGCAGTACCTCTCTGGGGACCAGCTTACTAGGGGAGCTGTTTTTT. It specifies CASSTSLGTSLLGELFF. The V call is TRBV12-3 or TRBV12-4, the J call TRBJ2-2; D might be TRBD1 or TRBD2, each matching 5 bases. This CDR3 region has 17 residues. V gave up 5 bases and J gave up 8 bases, with 24 bases separating them.

V gene TRBV6-6 combines with J gene TRBJ2-7, with TRBD1 as a possible D gene (6 bases). This CDR3 region has 15 residues. Germline CDR1 is MNHNY and CDR2 is SVGAGI (reference sequence). V was pared by 2 bases and J by 0 bases, with 11 bases between. The CDR3 protein is CASSYRDTYSYEQYF. The CDR3, as DNA: TGTGCCAGCAGTTACCGGGACACCTACTCCTACGAGCAGTACTTC.

This clonotype showed up just a few times. The V gene is TRBV7-3, the J gene TRBJ2-3; a weak D match, TRBD1 (6 bases). The CDR3 length is 16 residues. Trimming took 1 base from V and 5 from J, leaving 16 bases between them. Germline V CDR1 and CDR2: SGHTA, FQGTGA. In nucleotides, the CDR3 is TGTGCCAGCAGCTTAAATGGGGGCCCTTTTTTAGATACGCAGTATTTT. Protein: CASSLNGGPFLDTQYF.

This rearrangement joins TRBV27 to TRBJ2-3, with 9 bases aligning to TRBD1. V was pared by 4 bases and J by 5 bases, with 10 bases of the junction left unmatched. Germline V gene sequence: CDR1 MNHEY, CDR2 SMNVEV (reference sequence). The CDR3 sequence is 16 residues long. CDR3 DNA: TGTGCCAGCAGTTCCTCTTCTGGACAGGGGATAGATACGCAGTATTTT. Protein sequence: CASSSSSGQGIDTQYF.

The rearrangement joins TRBV11-2 to TRBJ1-5; unclear D gene. V lost 5 bases to trimming and J lost 4 bases, with 9 bases between them. CDR1 and CDR2 from the germline V gene are SGHAT and FQNNGV. CDR3 length equals 13 residues. For the CDR3, the DNA is TGTGCCAGCAGCCCGAAAGCGAATCAGCCCCAGCATTTT. Residues: CASSPKANQPQHF.

The rearrangement joins TRBV6-6 to TRBJ1-2; D may be TRBD1 (5 bases). Germline V gene lookup returns CDR1 MNHNY and CDR2 SVGAGI (reference sequence). Trimming left V 10 bases short and J 4 bases short, with 22 bases between. The CDR3 length is 15 residues. The CDR3 protein is CATTSGRDGPYGYTF. CDR3 in DNA: TGTGCCACCACTTCGGGCAGGGATGGTCCCTATGGCTACACCTTC.

In this sample, this clonotype turned up a few times. The rearrangement joins TRBV7-8 to TRBJ1-1; D is unresolved. Germline assignment: CDR1 SGHVS and CDR2 FQNEAQ. This CDR3 contains 13 residues. Trimming shortened V by 6 bases and J by 5 bases, and 13 bases separated the two germline ends. Written as DNA, the CDR3 is TGTGCCAGCAGTGCACTCCCGGGGACTGAAGCTTTCTTT. Encoded protein: CASSALPGTEAFF.

This clonotype was seen a few times. The chain has TRBV4-1 and TRBJ1-1; D not resolved. CDR1 and CDR2 from the germline V gene are MGHRA and YSYEKL. The CDR3 extends over 16 amino acids. The ends were cut back, 3 bases at V and 1 base at J, with 15 bases in the middle. The CDR3: CASSHPGGYENTEAFF. CDR3 DNA: TGCGCCAGCAGCCACCCTGGAGGGTATGAGAACACTGAAGCTTTCTTT.

The rearrangement uses TRBV7-8 and TRBJ2-7, with D perhaps matching TRBD1 or TRBD2 (6 bases each). The ends were cut back, 5 bases at V and 1 base at J, with 21 bases in the middle. The CDR3 consists of 17 residues. Germline CDR1 is SGHVS and CDR2 is FQNEAQ. The CDR3 region is CASSPLGGRAPSYEQYF. CDR3 bases: TGTGCCAGCAGCCCGCTCGGGGGCAGGGCTCCGTCCTACGAGCAGTACTTC.

This chain uses TRBV14 with TRBJ2-6; the D gene is possibly TRBD1 (5 bases). Between the trimmed V and J ends, which lost 0 bases and 2 bases, there was a span of 11 bases. The CDR3 totals 17 residues. Germline CDR1 reads SGHDN; CDR2 reads FVKESK. The CDR3 reads CASSQDEQGPGANVLTF. CDR3 sequence (DNA): TGTGCCAGCAGCCAAGATGAGCAGGGCCCTGGGGCCAACGTCCTGACTTTC.

This clonotype has only a few counts. This chain joins TRBV12-3 or TRBV12-4 and TRBJ2-4, with 10 bases matching TRBD1. Germline trimming cut 5 bases from V and 3 bases from J; bases unmatched to any gene: 7. This CDR3 region has 16 residues. The CDR3 nucleotides read TGTGCCAGCAGTCGGGGACAGGGGTTTGACAAAAACATTCAGTACTTC. This encodes CASSRGQGFDKNIQYF.

This clonotype occurred a few times. The rearrangement uses TRBV9 and TRBJ2-7, with TRBD1 matching over 8 bases. The CDR3 sequence is 15 residues long. Unmatched junction bases numbered 5, after V lost 0 bases and J lost 3 bases. Germline values: CDR1 SGDLS, CDR2 YYNGEE. Here the CDR3 DNA reads TGTGCCAGCAGCGTAGCGGCAGGGGGCCTCTACGAGCAGTACTTC. This sequence encodes CASSVAAGGLYEQYF.

This chain connects TRBV19 to TRBJ2-6, with D possibly being TRBD1 or TRBD2 (6 bases each). Germline CDR1 and CDR2: LNHDA and SQIVND (reference sequence). The CDR3 is made up of 18 amino acids. Deletions cut 2 bases from V and 0 bases from J, with 14 bases between. The CDR3 DNA sequence: TGTGCCAGTAGTATATACACAGGGAGGTTCTCTGGGGCCAACGTCCTGACTTTC. It is translated as CASSIYTGRFSGANVLTF.